Listed here are 9 T cell receptor beta chains from one sample, sequenced in a study of immune evolution from preneoplasia to lung adenocarcinoma. TCRdb's table, derived via immunoSEQ multiplex PCR, lists solely in-frame clones and lacks some. The sample lists 3,000 to 5,000 clones; nearly 90% were seen once. The material sequenced was FFPE minimally invasive lung adenocarcinoma tissue. These receptors were collected from an older donor with lung adenocarcinoma.

V is TRBV6-1 and J is TRBJ1-5; perhaps TRBD1 as D (6 bases). Trimming cost V 7 bases and J 1 base, with 14 bases left between them. Looked up from germline, CDR1 is MNHNS and CDR2 is SASEGT. CDR3 size: 15 residues. CDR3 nucleotide sequence: TGTGCCAGCAAGAGGGGGAAGAACAGCAATCAGCCCCAGCATTTT. Its translation: CASKRGKNSNQPQHF.

The rearrangement joins TRBV5-1 to TRBJ2-3, with TRBD2 identical over 12 bases. CDR3 length equals 17 residues. The J segment lost 0 bases and the V segment lost 5 bases, leaving 7 bases of the junction unmatched. Germline V gene data show CDR1 as SGHRS and CDR2 as YFSETQ. The CDR3 DNA follows: TGCGCCAGCAGACCTAGGACTAGCGGGGATAGCACAGATACGCAGTATTTT. Translating gives CASRPRTSGDSTDTQYF.

This chain joins TRBV30 and TRBJ2-5; the D gene is possibly TRBD2 (5 bases). Trimming left V 2 bases short and J 5 bases short, with 18 bases between. The CDR3 has 15 amino acids. Germline lookup yields CDR1 GTSNPN and CDR2 SVGIG (reference sequence). The CDR3 reads CAWSPRRVRVETQYF. DNA of the CDR3: TGTGCCTGGAGTCCTCGAAGGGTGAGGGTGGAGACCCAGTACTTC.

V and J are TRBV7-9 and TRBJ1-2; no clear D gene. Germline V gene data show CDR1 as SEHNR and CDR2 as FQNEAQ (reference sequence). Trimming stripped 5 bases from V and 5 bases from J, with 9 bases between. The CDR3 has 12 amino acids. DNA of the CDR3: TGTGCCAGCAGCCGGGAGGAATATGGCTACACCTTC. Protein sequence: CASSREEYGYTF.

The chain combines TRBV5-4 with TRBJ1-1; D gene uncertain. This CDR3 comprises 14 residues. Trimming cost V 3 bases and J 2 bases, with 11 bases left between them. Germline-derived CDR1 and CDR2 are SGHNT and YYREEE (reference sequence). CDR3 nucleotide sequence: TGTGCCAGCAGCTCCACCAATTCAAACACTGAAGCTTTCTTT. Residues: CASSSTNSNTEAFF. Full variable domain (outside the CDR3, taken from reference TRBV5-4 and TRBJ1-1): ETGVTQSPTHLIKTRGQQVTLRCSSQSGHNTVSWYQQALGQGPQFIFQYYREEENGRGNFPPRFSGLQFPNYSSELNVNALELDDSALYLCASSSTNSNTEAFFGQGTRLTVV.

The chain employs TRBV14 and TRBJ2-1; D is undetermined. CDR3 size: 15 residues. Trimming cost V 4 bases and J 4 bases, with 14 bases left between them. Per germline, CDR1 SGHDN and CDR2 FVKESK. CDR3 amino acids: CASSPLMLAYNEQFF. CDR3 nucleotides: TGTGCCAGCAGCCCCCTAATGTTGGCTTACAATGAGCAGTTCTTC. Full variable domain (missing parts from reference TRBV14 and TRBJ2-1): EAGVTQFPSHSVIEKGQTVTLRCDPISGHDNLYWYRRVMGKEIKFLLHFVKESKQDESGMPNNRFLAERTGGTYSTLKVQPAELEDSGVYFCASSPLMLAYNEQFFGPGTRLTVL.

This chain connects TRBV18 to TRBJ2-7, with a possible D match to TRBD2 (6 bases). CDR1 is KGHSH, CDR2 LQKENI, per germline. The germline V and J ends were trimmed by 1 base and 6 bases, with 16 bases remaining between them. CDR3 length: 15 amino acids. CDR3 loop: CASSPRPGVSSEQYF. In DNA, the CDR3 is TGTGCCAGCTCACCACGACCGGGAGTATCTAGCGAGCAGTACTTC.

The chain carries TRBV18 and TRBJ2-6; tentatively, D is TRBD1 (5 bases). Trimming stripped 3 bases from V and 3 bases from J, with 9 bases between. The CDR3 is 15 residues long. Germline V gene lookup returns CDR1 KGHSH and CDR2 LQKENI. DNA of the CDR3: TGTGCCAGCTCACCGGGGCAGAGTGGGGCCAACGTCCTGACTTTC. The encoded protein is CASSPGQSGANVLTF. The whole variable domain, filled in from reference TRBV18 and TRBJ2-6, reads NAGVMQNPRHLVRRRGQEARLRCSPMKGHSHVYWYRQLPEEGLKFMVYLQKENIIDESGMPKERFSAEFPKEGPSILRIQQVVRGDSAAYFCASSPGQSGANVLTFGAGSRLTVL.

The rearrangement joins TRBV4-3 to TRBJ1-2, with unresolved D. The germline V gene has CDR1 LGHNA and CDR2 YSLEER. V lost 4 bases and J 7 bases, leaving 19 bases between the germline ends. There are 15 residues in the CDR3. Here the CDR3 DNA reads TGCGCCAGCAGCCGAGTCGATCCTTCCGACTCTGGCTACACCTTC. Amino acid sequence: CASSRVDPSDSGYTF.